Listed below are T cell receptor beta chains from one sample, sequenced in a study of PD-L1 blockade in urothelial cancer. Clones were sequenced by immunoSEQ multiplex PCR, and TCRdb holds only the in-frame ones, with some missing. The data show some 31,000 clones, around four fifths seen once. The sample consisted of PBMCs, taken around atezolizumab (anti-PD-L1) treatment. The receptors here all came from a man aged 70 or older with urothelial cancer. Each CDR3 is given with its conserved first and last residue. D genes are given only for firm matches.

J | V | length | D | DNA | CDR3
TRBJ2-3 | TRBV5-5 | 16 | TRBD1 | TGTGCCAGCAGCTCCTGGGACAGGGGGTCGGCAGATACGCAGTATTTT | CASSSWDRGSADTQYF
TRBJ1-1 | TRBV2 | 14 | TRBD1 | TGTGCCAGCATGAAGGACAGGGCCAACACTGAAGCTTTCTTT | CASMKDRANTEAFF
TRBJ2-3 | TRBV6-6 | 12 | - | TGTGCCACCTCCTCTCCCACAGATACGCAGTATTTT | CATSSPTDTQYF
TRBJ2-2 | TRBV20-1 | 11 | - | TGCAGTGCTAGCATACTCGGGGAGCTGTTTTTT | CSASILGELFF
TRBJ2-7 | TRBV7-3 | 14 | TRBD1 | TGTGCCAGCAGCTTAGGCAGGGGGCCCTACGAGCAGTACTTC | CASSLGRGPYEQYF
TRBJ2-3 | TRBV2 | 12 | TRBD2 | TGTGCCAGCAGCTTAGCGGGGGATACGCAGTATTTT | CASSLAGDTQYF
TRBJ1-2 | TRBV5-6 | 15 | - | TGTGCCAGCAGCGACGGAGGGTGGGAGAACTATGGCTACACCTTC | CASSDGGWENYGYTF
TRBJ1-3 | TRBV5-1 | 15 | - | TGCGCCAGCAGCTTGGCGGCGGGATCAGGAAACACCATATATTTT | CASSLAAGSGNTIYF
TRBJ2-1 | TRBV7-8 | 15 | TRBD1 | TGTGCCAGCAGCTTAGACAGGGGGCTCTACAATGAGCAGTTCTTC | CASSLDRGLYNEQFF
TRBJ1-2 | TRBV18 | 13 | - | TGTGCCAGCTCCCCTAGGGGCGGCTATGGCTACACCTTC | CASSPRGGYGYTF
TRBJ2-7 | TRBV2 | 14 | TRBD2 | TGTGCCGGTCGACTAGCGGGGTCCTCCTACGAGCAGTACTTC | CAGRLAGSSYEQYF
TRBJ1-5 | TRBV30 | 14 | - | TGTGCCTGGAGCCTCGGCGGGGGAGATCAGCCCCAGCATTTT | CAWSLGGGDQPQHF
TRBJ1-1 | TRBV6-1 | 14 | TRBD1 | TGTGCCAGCAGTACGGGACAGGGTATCACTGAAGCTTTCTTT | CASSTGQGITEAFF
TRBJ2-5 | TRBV4-2 | 14 | TRBD1 | TGTGCCAGCAGCCAAGGGACAGGGAGGGAGACCCAGTACTTC | CASSQGTGRETQYF
TRBJ1-1 | TRBV7-8 | 16 | - | TGTGCCAGCAGCCGGAGCGGACAGTGGCGGAACACTGAAGCTTTCTTT | CASSRSGQWRNTEAFF
TRBJ2-2 | TRBV7-3 | 13 | - | TGTGCCAGCAGCCATCCAGCGGCTGGGGAGCTGTTTTTT | CASSHPAAGELFF
TRBJ2-1 | TRBV7-9 | 13 | TRBD2 | TGTGCCAGCAGCGGACTAGCGGACAATGAGCAGTTCTTC | CASSGLADNEQFF